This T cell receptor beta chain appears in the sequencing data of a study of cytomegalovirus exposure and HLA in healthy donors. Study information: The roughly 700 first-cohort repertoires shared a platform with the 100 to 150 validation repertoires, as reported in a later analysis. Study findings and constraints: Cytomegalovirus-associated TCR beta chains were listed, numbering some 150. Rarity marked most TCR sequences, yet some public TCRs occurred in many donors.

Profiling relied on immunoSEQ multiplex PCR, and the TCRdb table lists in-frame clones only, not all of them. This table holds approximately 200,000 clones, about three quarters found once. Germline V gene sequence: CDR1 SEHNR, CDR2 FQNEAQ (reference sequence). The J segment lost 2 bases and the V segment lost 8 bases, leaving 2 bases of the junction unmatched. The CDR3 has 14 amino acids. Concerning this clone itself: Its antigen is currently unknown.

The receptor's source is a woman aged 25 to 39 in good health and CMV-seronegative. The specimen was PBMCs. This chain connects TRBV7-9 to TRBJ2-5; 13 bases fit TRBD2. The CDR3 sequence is CASRTSGGQETQYF. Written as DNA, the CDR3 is TGTGCCAGCCGGACTAGCGGGGGACAAGAGACCCAGTACTTC.